This is a list of T cell receptor beta chains from one sample in a study of T cells expressing NK-cell markers. TCRdb reprocessed the 5' RACE reads and stores each CDR3 protein as one record, lacking DNA. The sample has 350,000 to 400,000 distinct CDR3 sequences. Material: blood T cells: a sorted CD56 or NKG2C T cell subset, CD4+ or CD8+ T cells, or bulk PBMC T cells (not recorded which). The receptors derive from a woman aged 50 to 65 in good health. Both conserved end residues are part of each CDR3. Each record gives: J gene, V gene, CDR3 protein.

TRBJ2-5 | TRBV20-1 | CSAKTSLNQYF
TRBJ2-3 | TRBV7-9 | CASSLEREGPRTDTQYF
TRBJ2-7 | TRBV3-1 | CASSQENIAEQYF
TRBJ1-5 | TRBV30 | CAWSTSRGRQPQHF
TRBJ1-4 | TRBV5-6 | CASSLLPGTTNEKLFF
TRBJ2-7 | TRBV27 | CASRSGGREQYF
TRBJ2-5 | TRBV15 | CATSRSRDRETQYF
TRBJ1-2 | TRBV10-3 | CAAQAALNGYTF
TRBJ2-1 | TRBV5-1 | CASSPGLAGDGSYNEQFF
TRBJ1-1 | TRBV5-1 | CASSLGRENTEAFF
TRBJ2-4 | TRBV11-2 | CASSPAREFFIQYF
TRBJ1-4 | TRBV11-2 | CASSPAGTAWEKLFF
TRBJ2-7 | TRBV7-9 | CASSLPGPYYEQYF
TRBJ2-7 | TRBV7-6 | CASSLWDQSYEQYF
TRBJ2-3 | TRBV20-1 | CSAEIRGSTDTQYF
TRBJ2-2 | TRBV5-1 | CASSYGGGPNTGELFF
TRBJ2-5 | TRBV5-1 | CASRPGAVQETQYF
TRBJ2-2 | TRBV14 | CASSQDSGRERARNTGELFF
TRBJ2-7 | TRBV6-1 | CASSERAPYEQYF
TRBJ2-1 | TRBV5-1 | CASQSGSSYNEQFF
TRBJ1-5 | TRBV30 | CAWSPVNQPQHF
TRBJ1-1 | TRBV5-5 | CASSQPQLTEAFF
TRBJ2-5 | TRBV12-3/TRBV12-4 | CASSRRQGEETQYF
TRBJ2-7 | TRBV6-5 | CASSYSGSSYEQYF
TRBJ2-4 | TRBV14 | CASSQEILGEIQYF
TRBJ1-2 | TRBV12-3/TRBV12-4 | CASSLTANGGFYGYTF
TRBJ1-6 | TRBV6-5 | CASSGKDSPLHF
TRBJ2-6 | TRBV7-9 | CASTEFSGANVLTF
TRBJ1-2 | TRBV5-1 | CASSLWTGQRGNYGYTF
TRBJ2-5 | TRBV20-1 | CSASKRQGAFHETQYF
TRBJ2-1 | TRBV9 | CASSSRDYNEQFF
TRBJ2-5 | TRBV24-1 | CATSDQYETGHVETQYF
TRBJ1-2 | TRBV25-1 | CASSRGEGYTF
TRBJ2-5 | TRBV12-5 | CASGFLETQYF
TRBJ2-1 | TRBV5-1 | CASSGRGLRDYNEQFF
TRBJ2-2 | TRBV12-3/TRBV12-4 | CASSPDKPRRTGELFF
TRBJ2-1 | TRBV9 | CASSPNSNIYNEQFF
TRBJ2-3 | TRBV20-1 | CSVRRTSTDTQYF
TRBJ1-5 | TRBV6-6 | CASSYRRGQPQHF
TRBJ2-1 | TRBV23-1 | CASSHPTRRASVEQFF